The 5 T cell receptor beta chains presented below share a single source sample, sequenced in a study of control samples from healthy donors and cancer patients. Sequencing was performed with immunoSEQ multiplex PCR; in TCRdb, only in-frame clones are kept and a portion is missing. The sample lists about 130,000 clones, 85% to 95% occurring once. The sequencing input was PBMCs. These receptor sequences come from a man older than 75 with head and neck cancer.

DNA of the CDR3: TGCGCCAGCAGCGGGGACGTTAATGAAAAACTGTTTTTT. Translating gives CASSGDVNEKLFF. The gene calls are TRBV10-2 and TRBJ1-4; possibly TRBD1 for D (5 bases). Trimming cost V 6 bases and J 4 bases, with 9 bases left between them. Germline V gene lookup returns CDR1 WSHSY and CDR2 SAAADI. There are 13 residues in the CDR3.

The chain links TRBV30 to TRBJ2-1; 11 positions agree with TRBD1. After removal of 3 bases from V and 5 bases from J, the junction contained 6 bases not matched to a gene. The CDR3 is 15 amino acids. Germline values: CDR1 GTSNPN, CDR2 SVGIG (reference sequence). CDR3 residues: CAWSPGTGGDNEQFF. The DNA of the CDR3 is TGTGCCTGGAGCCCCGGGACAGGGGGGGACAATGAGCAGTTCTTC.

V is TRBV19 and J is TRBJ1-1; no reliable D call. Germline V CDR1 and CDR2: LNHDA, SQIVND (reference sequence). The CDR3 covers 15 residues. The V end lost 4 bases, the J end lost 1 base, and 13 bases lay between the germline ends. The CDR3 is CASSTRLRGNTEAFF. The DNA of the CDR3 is TGTGCCAGTAGTACCAGGTTGCGGGGGAACACTGAAGCTTTCTTT.

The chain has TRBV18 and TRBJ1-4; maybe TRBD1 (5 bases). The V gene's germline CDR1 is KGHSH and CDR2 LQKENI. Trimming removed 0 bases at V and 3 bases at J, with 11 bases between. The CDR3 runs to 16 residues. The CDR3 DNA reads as TGTGCCAGCTCACCACCGACGACAGCGCCTAATGAAAAACTGTTTTTT. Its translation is CASSPPTTAPNEKLFF.

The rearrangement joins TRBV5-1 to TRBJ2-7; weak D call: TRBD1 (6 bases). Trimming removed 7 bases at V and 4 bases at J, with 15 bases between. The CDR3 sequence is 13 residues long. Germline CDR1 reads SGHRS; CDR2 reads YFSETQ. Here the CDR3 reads CASGQGPPYEQYF. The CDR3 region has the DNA TGCGCCAGCGGGCAGGGGCCCCCATACGAGCAGTACTTC.